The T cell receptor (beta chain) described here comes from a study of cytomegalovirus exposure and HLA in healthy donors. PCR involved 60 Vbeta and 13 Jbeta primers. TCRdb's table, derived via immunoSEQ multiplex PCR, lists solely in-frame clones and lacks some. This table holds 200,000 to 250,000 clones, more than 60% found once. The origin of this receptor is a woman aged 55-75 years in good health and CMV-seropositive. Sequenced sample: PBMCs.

The CDR3: CASSWGGTSGPYNEQFF. The CDR3, as DNA: TGTGCCAGCAGCTGGGGCGGGACTAGCGGGCCTTACAATGAGCAGTTCTTC. V usage is TRBV5-4 and J usage is TRBJ2-1; TRBD2 matches 12 bases. Germline-derived CDR1 and CDR2 are SGHNT and YYREEE (reference sequence). CDR3 length equals 17 residues. J lost 4 bases, V lost 3 bases, and 8 bases had no gene match.